This T cell receptor (beta chain) was profiled in a study of beta chain features in type 1 diabetes. Expressed TCRB transcripts got sequenced, as all isolated RNA was reverse transcribed. TCRdb keeps only in-frame clones here, not all; method: immunoSEQ multiplex PCR. The table lists 400,000 to 450,000 clones, roughly 14% of them singletons. The CDR3 contains 16 residues. The V end lost 0 bases, the J end lost 4 bases, and 12 bases lay between the germline ends. Germline loops: CDR1 ENHRY, CDR2 SYGVKD. Heparinised blood was drawn once per donor, averaging roughly 110 mL. This TCR was sampled from a man under 40 in good health. Sequencing used naive CD4+ T cells from blood. The chain combines TRBV10-3 with TRBJ1-4; tentatively, D is TRBD1 (6 bases). This CDR3 reads CAISESSGGSNEKLFF. The CDR3 nucleotides read TGTGCCATCAGTGAGTCGTCGGGGGGCAGTAATGAAAAACTGTTTTTT.